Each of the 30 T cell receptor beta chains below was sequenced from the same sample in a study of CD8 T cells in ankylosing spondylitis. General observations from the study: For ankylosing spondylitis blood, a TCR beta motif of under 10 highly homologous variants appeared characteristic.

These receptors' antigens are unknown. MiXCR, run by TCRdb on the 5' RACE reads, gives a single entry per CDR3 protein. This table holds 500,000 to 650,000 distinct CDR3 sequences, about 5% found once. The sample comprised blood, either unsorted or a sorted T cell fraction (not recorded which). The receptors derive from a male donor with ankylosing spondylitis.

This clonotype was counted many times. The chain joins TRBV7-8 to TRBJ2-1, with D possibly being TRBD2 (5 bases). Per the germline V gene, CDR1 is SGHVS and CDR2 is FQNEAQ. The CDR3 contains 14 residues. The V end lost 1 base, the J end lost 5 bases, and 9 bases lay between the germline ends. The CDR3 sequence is CASSLEGSNNEQFF. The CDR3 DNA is TGTGCCAGCAGCTTAGAAGGGAGTAACAATGAGCAGTTCTTC. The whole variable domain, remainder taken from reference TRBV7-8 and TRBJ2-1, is GAGVSQSPRYKVAKRGQDVALRCDPISGHVSLFWYQQALGQGPEFLTYFQNEAQLDKSGLPSDRFFAERPEGSVSTLKIQRTQQEDSAVYLCASSLEGSNNEQFFGPGTRLTVL.

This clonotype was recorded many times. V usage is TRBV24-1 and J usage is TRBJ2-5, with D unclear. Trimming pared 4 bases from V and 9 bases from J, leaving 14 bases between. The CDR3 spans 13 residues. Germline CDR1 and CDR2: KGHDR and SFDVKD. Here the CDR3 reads CATSDLQRVAQYF. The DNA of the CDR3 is TGTGCCACCAGTGACCTTCAGAGAGTGGCCCAGTACTTC.

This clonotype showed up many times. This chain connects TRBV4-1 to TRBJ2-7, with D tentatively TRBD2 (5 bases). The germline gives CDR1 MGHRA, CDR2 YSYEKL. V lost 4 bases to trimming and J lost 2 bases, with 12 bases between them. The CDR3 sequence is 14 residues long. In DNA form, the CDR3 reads TGCGCCAGCAGCCCATCCCTCGGGGCCTACGAGCAGTACTTC. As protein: CASSPSLGAYEQYF.

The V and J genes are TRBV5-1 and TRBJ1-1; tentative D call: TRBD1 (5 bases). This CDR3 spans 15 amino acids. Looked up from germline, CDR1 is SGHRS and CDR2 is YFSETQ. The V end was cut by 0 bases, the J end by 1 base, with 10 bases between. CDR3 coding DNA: TGCGCCAGCAGCTTGGATGGGGGATGGAACACTGAAGCTTTCTTT. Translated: CASSLDGGWNTEAFF.

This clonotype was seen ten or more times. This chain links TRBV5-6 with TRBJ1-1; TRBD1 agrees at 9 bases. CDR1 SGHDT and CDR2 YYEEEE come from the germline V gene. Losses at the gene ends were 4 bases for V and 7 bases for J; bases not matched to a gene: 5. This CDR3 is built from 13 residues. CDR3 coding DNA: TGTGCCAGCAGCCGCGGGACAGGGATTGAAGCTTTCTTT. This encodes CASSRGTGIEAFF.

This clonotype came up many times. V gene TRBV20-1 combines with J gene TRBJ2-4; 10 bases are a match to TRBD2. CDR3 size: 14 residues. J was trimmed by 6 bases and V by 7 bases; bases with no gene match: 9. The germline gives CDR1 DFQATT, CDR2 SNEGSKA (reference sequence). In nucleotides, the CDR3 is TGCAGTGTTCCCCCTGGACTAGCGGTAAACATTCAGTACTTC. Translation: CSVPPGLAVNIQYF.

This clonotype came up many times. This CDR3 is CASNRGAFRYEQYF. CDR3 DNA: TGTGCCAGCAACAGGGGCGCGTTTCGCTACGAGCAGTACTTC. This chain joins TRBV9 and TRBJ2-7; TRBD1 agrees at 7 bases. CDR1 is SGDLS and CDR2 is YYNGEE in the germline V gene. V lost 6 bases to trimming and J lost 3 bases; unmatched junction nucleotides: 9. This CDR3 region has 14 residues.

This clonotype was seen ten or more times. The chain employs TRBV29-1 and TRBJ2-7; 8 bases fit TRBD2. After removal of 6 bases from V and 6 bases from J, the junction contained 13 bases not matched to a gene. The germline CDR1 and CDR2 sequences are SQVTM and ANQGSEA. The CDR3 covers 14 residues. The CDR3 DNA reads TGCAGCGTAGCCGGGACTAGTGTCGGTTTCGAGCAGTACTTC. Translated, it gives CSVAGTSVGFEQYF.

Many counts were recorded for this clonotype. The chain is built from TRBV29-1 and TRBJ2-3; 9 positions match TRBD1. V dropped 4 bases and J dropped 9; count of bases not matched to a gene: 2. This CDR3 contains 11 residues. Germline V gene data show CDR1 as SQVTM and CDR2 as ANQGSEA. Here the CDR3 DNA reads TGCAGCGTTGTACAGGGGGCAACGCAGTATTTT. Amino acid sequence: CSVVQGATQYF.

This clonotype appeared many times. The CDR3 nucleotides read TGTGCCAGCAGCCCCCGGGACATCAGGGAGACCCAGTACTTC. Encoded protein: CASSPRDIRETQYF. This chain joins TRBV7-9 and TRBJ2-5; D may be TRBD1 (6 bases). Looked up from germline, CDR1 is SEHNR and CDR2 is FQNEAQ (reference sequence). Trimming shortened V by 5 bases and J by 5 bases, and 15 bases separated the two germline ends. The CDR3 is 14 amino acids.

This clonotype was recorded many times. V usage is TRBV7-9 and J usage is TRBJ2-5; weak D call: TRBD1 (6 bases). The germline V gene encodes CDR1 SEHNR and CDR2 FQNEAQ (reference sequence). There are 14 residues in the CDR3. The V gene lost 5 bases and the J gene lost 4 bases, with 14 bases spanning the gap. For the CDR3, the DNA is TGTGCCAGCAGCCCTCGGACAGTGGGAGAGACCCAGTACTTC. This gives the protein CASSPRTVGETQYF.

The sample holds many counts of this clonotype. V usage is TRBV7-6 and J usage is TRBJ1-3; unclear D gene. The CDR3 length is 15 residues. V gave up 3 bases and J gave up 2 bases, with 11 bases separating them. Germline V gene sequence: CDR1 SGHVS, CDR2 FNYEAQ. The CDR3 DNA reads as TGTGCCAGCAGCTTCGCCTCGGCCCCTGGAAACACCATATATTTT. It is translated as CASSFASAPGNTIYF.

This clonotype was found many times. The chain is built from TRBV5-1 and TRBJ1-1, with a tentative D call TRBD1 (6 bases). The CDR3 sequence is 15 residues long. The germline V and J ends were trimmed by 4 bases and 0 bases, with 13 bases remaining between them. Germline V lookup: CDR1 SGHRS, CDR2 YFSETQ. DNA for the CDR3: TGCGCCAGCAGCCCGGACAGCTACCTGAACACTGAAGCTTTCTTT. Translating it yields CASSPDSYLNTEAFF.

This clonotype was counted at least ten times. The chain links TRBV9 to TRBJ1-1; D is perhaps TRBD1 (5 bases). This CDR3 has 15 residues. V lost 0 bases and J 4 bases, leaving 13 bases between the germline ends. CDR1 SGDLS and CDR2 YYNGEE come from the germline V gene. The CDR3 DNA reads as TGTGCCAGCAGCGTAGGGAAAGGGGCTGGCACTGAAGCTTTCTTT. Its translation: CASSVGKGAGTEAFF.

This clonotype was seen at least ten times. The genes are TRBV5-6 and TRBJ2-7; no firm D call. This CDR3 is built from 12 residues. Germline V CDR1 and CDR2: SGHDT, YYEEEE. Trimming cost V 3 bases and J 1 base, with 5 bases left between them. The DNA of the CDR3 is TGTGCCAGCAGCTGGACGTCCTACGAGCAGTACTTC. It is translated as CASSWTSYEQYF.

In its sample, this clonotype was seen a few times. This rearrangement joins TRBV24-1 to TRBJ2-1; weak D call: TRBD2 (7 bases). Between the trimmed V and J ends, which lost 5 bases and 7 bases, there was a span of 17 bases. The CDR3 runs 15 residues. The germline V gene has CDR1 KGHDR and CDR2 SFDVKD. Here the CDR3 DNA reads TGTGCCACCAGTGGGGGGCGGGGGTCGATTAATGAGCAGTTCTTC. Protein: CATSGGRGSINEQFF.

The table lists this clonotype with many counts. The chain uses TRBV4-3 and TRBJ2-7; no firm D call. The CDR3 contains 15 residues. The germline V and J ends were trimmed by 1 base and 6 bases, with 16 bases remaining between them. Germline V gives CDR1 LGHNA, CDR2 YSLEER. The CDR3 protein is CASSQGILPSREQYF. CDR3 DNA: TGCGCCAGCAGCCAAGGGATCCTTCCTAGTCGCGAGCAGTACTTC.

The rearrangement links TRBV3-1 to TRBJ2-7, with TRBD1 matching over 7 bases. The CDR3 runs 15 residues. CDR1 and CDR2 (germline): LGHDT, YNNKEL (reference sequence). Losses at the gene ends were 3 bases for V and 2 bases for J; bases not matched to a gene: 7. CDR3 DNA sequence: TGTGCCAGCAGCCAGCTTGGAACAGGGGCCTACGAGCAGTACTTC. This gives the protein CASSQLGTGAYEQYF.

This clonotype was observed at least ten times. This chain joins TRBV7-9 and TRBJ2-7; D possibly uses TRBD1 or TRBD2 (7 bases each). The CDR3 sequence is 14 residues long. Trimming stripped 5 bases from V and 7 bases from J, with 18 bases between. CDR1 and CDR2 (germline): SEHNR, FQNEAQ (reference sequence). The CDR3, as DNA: TGTGCCAGCAGCCCTCAGCGGGACAGCCTTGAGCAGTACTTC. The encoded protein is CASSPQRDSLEQYF. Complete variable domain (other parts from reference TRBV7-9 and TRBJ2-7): DTGVSQNPRHKITKRGQNVTFRCDPISEHNRLYWYRQTLGQGPEFLTYFQNEAQLEKSRLLSDRFSAERPKGSFSTLEIQRTEQGDSAMYLCASSPQRDSLEQYFGPGTRLTVT.

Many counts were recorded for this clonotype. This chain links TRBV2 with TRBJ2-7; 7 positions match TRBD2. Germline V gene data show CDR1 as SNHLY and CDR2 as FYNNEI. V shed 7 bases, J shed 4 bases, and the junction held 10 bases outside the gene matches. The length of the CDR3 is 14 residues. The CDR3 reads CASTGPGGNYEQYF. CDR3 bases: TGTGCCAGCACCGGCCCCGGGGGGAATTACGAGCAGTACTTC.

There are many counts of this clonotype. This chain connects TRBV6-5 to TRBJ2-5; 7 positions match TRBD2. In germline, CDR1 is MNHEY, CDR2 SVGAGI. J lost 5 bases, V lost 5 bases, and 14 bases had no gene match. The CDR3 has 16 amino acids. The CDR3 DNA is TGTGCCAGCAGTCACCGGGAGGCTGGTCTAGGGGAGACCCAGTACTTC. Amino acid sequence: CASSHREAGLGETQYF.

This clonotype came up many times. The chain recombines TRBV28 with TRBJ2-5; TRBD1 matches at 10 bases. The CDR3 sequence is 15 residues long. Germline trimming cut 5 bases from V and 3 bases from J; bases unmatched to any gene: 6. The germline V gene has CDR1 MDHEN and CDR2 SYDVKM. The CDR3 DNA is TGTGCCAGCAGTCCAACCGGGACAGGGGAAGAGACCCAGTACTTC. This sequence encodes CASSPTGTGEETQYF.

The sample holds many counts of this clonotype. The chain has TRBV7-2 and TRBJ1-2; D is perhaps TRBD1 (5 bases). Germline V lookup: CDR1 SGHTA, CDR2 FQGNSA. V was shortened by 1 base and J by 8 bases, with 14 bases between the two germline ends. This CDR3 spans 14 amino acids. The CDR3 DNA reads TGTGCCAGCAGCTTAGTGAACGCAGGGAAAGGCTACACCTTC. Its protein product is CASSLVNAGKGYTF.

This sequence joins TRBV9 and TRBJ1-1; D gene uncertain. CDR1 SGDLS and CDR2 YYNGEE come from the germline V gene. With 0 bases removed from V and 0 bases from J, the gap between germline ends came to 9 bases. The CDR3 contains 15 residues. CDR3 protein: CASSVAPTLNTEAFF. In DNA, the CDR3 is TGTGCCAGCAGCGTAGCCCCTACTCTGAACACTGAAGCTTTCTTT. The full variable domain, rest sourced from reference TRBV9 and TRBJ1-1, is DSGVTQTPKHLITATGQRVTLRCSPRSGDLSVYWYQQSLDQGLQFLIQYYNGEERAKGNILERFSAQQFPDLHSELNLSSLELGDSALYFCASSVAPTLNTEAFFGQGTRLTVV.

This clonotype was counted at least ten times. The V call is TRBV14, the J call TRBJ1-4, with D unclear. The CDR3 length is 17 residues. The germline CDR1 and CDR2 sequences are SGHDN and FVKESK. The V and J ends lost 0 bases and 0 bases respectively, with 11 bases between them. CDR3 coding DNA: TGTGCCAGCAGCCAAGATACAAGGCAGGCAACTAATGAAAAACTGTTTTTT. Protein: CASSQDTRQATNEKLFF.

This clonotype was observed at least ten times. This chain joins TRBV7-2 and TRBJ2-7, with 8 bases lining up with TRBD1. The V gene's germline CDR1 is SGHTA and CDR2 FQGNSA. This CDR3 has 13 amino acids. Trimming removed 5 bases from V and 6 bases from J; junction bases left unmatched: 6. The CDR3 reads CASSRDRLGEQYF. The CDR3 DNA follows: TGTGCCAGCAGCCGGGACAGGTTAGGCGAGCAGTACTTC. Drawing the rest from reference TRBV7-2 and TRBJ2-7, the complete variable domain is GAGVSQSPSNKVTEKGKDVELRCDPISGHTALYWYRQSLGQGLEFLIYFQGNSAPDKSGLPSDRFSAERTGGSVSTLTIQRTQQEDSAVYLCASSRDRLGEQYFGPGTRLTVT.

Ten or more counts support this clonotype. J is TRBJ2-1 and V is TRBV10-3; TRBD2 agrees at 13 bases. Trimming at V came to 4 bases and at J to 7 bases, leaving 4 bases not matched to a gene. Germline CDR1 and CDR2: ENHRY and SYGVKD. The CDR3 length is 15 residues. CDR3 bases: TGTGCCATCAGTGGAACTAGCGGGGGGGCAAATGAGCAGTTCTTC. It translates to CAISGTSGGANEQFF.

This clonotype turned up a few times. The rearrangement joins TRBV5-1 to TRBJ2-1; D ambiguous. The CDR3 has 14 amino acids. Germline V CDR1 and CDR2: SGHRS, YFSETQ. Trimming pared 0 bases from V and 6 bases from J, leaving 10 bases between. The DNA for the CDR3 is TGCGCCAGCAGCTTGGTTCAGAGTATCAATGAGCAGTTCTTC. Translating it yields CASSLVQSINEQFF.

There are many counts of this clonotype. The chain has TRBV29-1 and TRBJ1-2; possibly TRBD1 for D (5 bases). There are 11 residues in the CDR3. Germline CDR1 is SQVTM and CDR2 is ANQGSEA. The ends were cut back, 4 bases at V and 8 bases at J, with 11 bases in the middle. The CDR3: CSVGGGEGYTF. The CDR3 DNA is TGCAGCGTTGGGGGGGGTGAAGGCTACACCTTC.

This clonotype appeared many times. CDR3 amino acids: CASSQVQGLNSPLHF. CDR3 DNA sequence: TGCGCCAGCAGCCAAGTCCAGGGGTTAAATTCACCCCTCCACTTT. The chain links TRBV4-3 to TRBJ1-6; tentatively, D is TRBD1 (6 bases). V shed 1 base and J shed 7 bases, with 11 bases lying between them. The CDR3 has 15 residues. Germline assignment: CDR1 LGHNA and CDR2 YSLEER.